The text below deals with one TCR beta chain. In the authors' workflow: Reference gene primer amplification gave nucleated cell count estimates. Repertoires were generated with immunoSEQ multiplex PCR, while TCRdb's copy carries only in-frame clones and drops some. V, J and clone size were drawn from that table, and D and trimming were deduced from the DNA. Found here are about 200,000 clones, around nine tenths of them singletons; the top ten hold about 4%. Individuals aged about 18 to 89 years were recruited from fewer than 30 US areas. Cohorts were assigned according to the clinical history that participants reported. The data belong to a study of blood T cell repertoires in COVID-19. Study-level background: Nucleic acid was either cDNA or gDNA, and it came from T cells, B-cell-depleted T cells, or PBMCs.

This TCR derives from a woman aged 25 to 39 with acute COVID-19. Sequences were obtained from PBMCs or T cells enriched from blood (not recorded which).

The CDR3 DNA follows: TGTGCCAGCAGCTTTATAACCGGGACAGCTTCTAATTATCGCTACACCTTC. Translating it yields CASSFITGTASNYRYTF. The V and J genes are TRBV11-2 and TRBJ1-2, with 7 bases lining up with TRBD1. Germline V gives CDR1 SGHAT, CDR2 FQNNGV. This CDR3 spans 17 amino acids. The V segment lost 3 bases and the J segment 9 bases; nucleotides outside the gene matches: 19.